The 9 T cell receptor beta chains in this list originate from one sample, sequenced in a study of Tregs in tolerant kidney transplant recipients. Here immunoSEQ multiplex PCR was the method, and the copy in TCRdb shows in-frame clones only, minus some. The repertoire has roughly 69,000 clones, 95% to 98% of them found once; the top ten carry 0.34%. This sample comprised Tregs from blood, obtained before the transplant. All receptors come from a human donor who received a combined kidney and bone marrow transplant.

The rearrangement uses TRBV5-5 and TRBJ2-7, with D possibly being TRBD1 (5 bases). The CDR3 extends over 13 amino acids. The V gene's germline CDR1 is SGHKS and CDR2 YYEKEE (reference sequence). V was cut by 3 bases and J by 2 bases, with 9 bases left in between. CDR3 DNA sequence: TGTGCCAGCAGCTCCCAGGGTACCTACGAGCAGTACTTC. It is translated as CASSSQGTYEQYF.

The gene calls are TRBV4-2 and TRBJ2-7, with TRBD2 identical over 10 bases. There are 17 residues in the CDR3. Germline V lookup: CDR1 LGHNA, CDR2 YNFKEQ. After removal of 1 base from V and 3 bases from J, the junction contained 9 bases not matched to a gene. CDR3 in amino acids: CASSQGIAGGPFYEQYF. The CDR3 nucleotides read TGTGCCAGCAGCCAAGGTATAGCGGGAGGACCATTCTACGAGCAGTACTTC.

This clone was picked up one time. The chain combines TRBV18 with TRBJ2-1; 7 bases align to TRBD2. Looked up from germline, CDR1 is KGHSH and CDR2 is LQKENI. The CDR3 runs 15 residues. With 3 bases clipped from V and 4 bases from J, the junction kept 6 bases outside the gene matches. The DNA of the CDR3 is TGTGCCAGCTCACCGCCAACTAGCGCGTACAATGAGCAGTTCTTC. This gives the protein CASSPPTSAYNEQFF. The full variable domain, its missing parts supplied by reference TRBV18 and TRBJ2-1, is NAGVMQNPRHLVRRRGQEARLRCSPMKGHSHVYWYRQLPEEGLKFMVYLQKENIIDESGMPKERFSAEFPKEGPSILRIQQVVRGDSAAYFCASSPPTSAYNEQFFGPGTRLTVL.

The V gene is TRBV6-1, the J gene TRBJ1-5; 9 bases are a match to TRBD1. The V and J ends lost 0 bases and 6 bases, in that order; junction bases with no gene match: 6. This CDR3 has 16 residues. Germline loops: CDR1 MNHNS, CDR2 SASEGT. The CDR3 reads CASSEALGQGGQPQHF. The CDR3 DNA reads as TGTGCCAGCAGTGAAGCGCTGGGACAGGGTGGTCAGCCCCAGCATTTT.

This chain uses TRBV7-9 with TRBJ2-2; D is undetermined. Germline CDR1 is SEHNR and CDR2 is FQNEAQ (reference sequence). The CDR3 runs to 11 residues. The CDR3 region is CADSSTGELFF. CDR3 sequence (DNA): TGTGCAGATTCCAGTACCGGGGAGCTGTTTTTT.

For the CDR3, the DNA is TGCGCCAGCAGCTTGGGGGGGGAACTAACAGATACGCAGTATTTT. Its protein is CASSLGGELTDTQYF. This chain joins TRBV5-1 and TRBJ2-3, with a weak D call TRBD2 (6 bases). The CDR3 covers 15 residues. V lost 0 bases, J lost 3 bases, and 11 bases lay in between. Germline assignment: CDR1 SGHRS and CDR2 YFSETQ.

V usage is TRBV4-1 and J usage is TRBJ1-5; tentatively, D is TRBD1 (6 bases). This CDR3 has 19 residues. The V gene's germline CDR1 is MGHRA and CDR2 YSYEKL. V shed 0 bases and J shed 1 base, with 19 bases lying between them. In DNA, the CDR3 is TGCGCCAGCAGCCAAGATCGGGGGGGCGCGAGGGTAAGCAATCAGCCCCAGCATTTT. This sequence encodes CASSQDRGGARVSNQPQHF.

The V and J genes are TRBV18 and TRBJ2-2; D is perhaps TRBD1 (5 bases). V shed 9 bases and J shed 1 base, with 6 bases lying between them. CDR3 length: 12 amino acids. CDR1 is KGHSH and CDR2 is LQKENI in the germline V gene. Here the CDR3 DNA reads TGTGCCAGTCAGGGGAACACCGGGGAGCTGTTTTTT. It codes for CASQGNTGELFF.

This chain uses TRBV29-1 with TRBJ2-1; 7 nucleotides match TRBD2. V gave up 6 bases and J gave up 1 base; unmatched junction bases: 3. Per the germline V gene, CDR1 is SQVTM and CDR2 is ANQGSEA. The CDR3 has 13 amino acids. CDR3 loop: CSVGTTSYNEQFF. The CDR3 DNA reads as TGCAGCGTCGGGACTACGTCCTACAATGAGCAGTTCTTC.